This TCR beta chain originates from a study of shared clonotypes between healthy human individuals. As concerns this clone: Its matching antigen is unknown.

The repertoire was sequenced with immunoSEQ multiplex PCR; TCRdb's copy has only in-frame clones and lacks some. The table includes millions of clones, just over 90% detected once. Study-level results: In several donors, around 5% of naive CD4 clonotypes appeared in common. Generally, naive subsets (rather than memory subsets) showed larger estimated richness. Owing to a small donor count, the genetic and exposure-history diversity represented was limited.

V was cut by 0 bases and J by 8 bases, with 17 bases left in between. The CDR3 totals 16 residues. Germline V gives CDR1 SGDLS, CDR2 YYNGEE. The specimen was naive CD4+ T cells sorted from blood. Indicated subset: CD45RA+ positively selected. The clonotype was recovered from a young man in good health. This chain links TRBV9 with TRBJ1-4, with D hard to call. The chain's CDR3 is CASSVGHYPGTEKLFF. The CDR3 coding sequence is TGTGCCAGCAGCGTAGGTCACTATCCAGGTACAGAAAAACTGTTTTTT.